Below are 31 T cell receptor beta chains sequenced from a single sample in a study of cytomegalovirus exposure and HLA in healthy donors (dated by TCRdb to the late 2010s). Libraries were made using the immunoSEQ multiplex PCR assay. TCRdb obtained this table from immuneACCESS and retained in-frame rearrangements with V and J assigned. These tables miss some clones; where compared with another copy, unresolved V genes account for less than half of the shortfall, and the remainder is unexplained. For this sample the table gives a few hundred thousand clones, of which 86% were detected only once. Roughly 0.8% of the sample is held by the ten biggest clonotypes. Sample: PBMCs. These receptors were taken from a woman between 18 and 30 years old in good health and CMV-seronegative.

V gene TRBV27 combines with J gene TRBJ2-7; unclear D gene. V was trimmed by 4 bases and J by 0 bases, leaving 13 bases between them. This CDR3 spans 15 amino acids. Germline V gene lookup returns CDR1 MNHEY and CDR2 SMNVEV (reference sequence). In nucleotides, the CDR3 is TGTGCCAGCAGTTCCCCTGACTCGATCTCCTACGAGCAGTACTTC. This gives the protein CASSSPDSISYEQYF.

The rearrangement links TRBV7-3 to TRBJ2-1; 8 nucleotides match TRBD1. The CDR3 spans 13 residues. J gave up 8 bases and V 8 bases, and 8 bases lay outside the gene matches. Germline CDR1 reads SGHTA; CDR2 reads FQGTGA. CDR3 amino acids: CASGSGGRDEQFF. In DNA form, the CDR3 reads TGTGCCAGCGGGTCAGGGGGCCGGGATGAGCAGTTCTTC. Complete variable domain (other parts from reference TRBV7-3 and TRBJ2-1): GAGVSQTPSNKVTEKGKYVELRCDPISGHTALYWYRQSLGQGPEFLIYFQGTGAADDSGLPNDRFFAVRPEGSVSTLKIQRTERGDSAVYLCASGSGGRDEQFFGPGTRLTVL.

The chain employs TRBV2 and TRBJ2-5; D ambiguous. CDR1 is SNHLY, CDR2 FYNNEI, per germline. V shed 4 bases and J shed 14 bases, with 14 bases lying between them. The CDR3 loop spans 11 amino acids. Written as DNA, the CDR3 is TGTGCCAGCAGTGGATACAGAAACCCCTACTTC. Translation: CASSGYRNPYF.

This chain links TRBV6-5 with TRBJ2-7; 7 positions match TRBD2. This CDR3 region has 13 residues. With V trimmed by 6 bases and J by 3 bases, 5 bases remained unmatched. Germline CDR1 MNHEY, CDR2 SVGAGI. The CDR3, as DNA: TGTGCCAGCAGGTCTCCGGGGGGCTACGAGCAGTACTTC. It translates to CASRSPGGYEQYF.

This sequence joins TRBV4-2 and TRBJ2-6; a weak D match, TRBD1 (5 bases). With 2 bases removed from V and 0 bases from J, the gap between germline ends came to 8 bases. The germline CDR1 and CDR2 sequences are LGHNA and YNFKEQ. This CDR3 spans 16 amino acids. The CDR3: CASSQQTDSGANVLTF. CDR3 nucleotide sequence: TGTGCCAGCAGCCAACAGACAGACTCTGGGGCCAACGTCCTGACTTTC.

The chain employs TRBV6-6 and TRBJ1-4; TRBD1 matches at 10 bases. V was pared by 7 bases and J by 8 bases, with 4 bases of the junction left unmatched. This CDR3 has 13 amino acids. Germline assignment: CDR1 MNHNY and CDR2 SVGAGI (reference sequence). The CDR3 spells CASKGQGGEKLFF. The CDR3 DNA sequence: TGTGCCAGCAAAGGACAGGGGGGAGAAAAACTGTTTTTT.

V usage is TRBV29-1 and J usage is TRBJ2-7; D gene ambiguous. The CDR3 has 12 residues. Per germline, CDR1 SQVTM and CDR2 ANQGSEA. The V end lost 6 bases, the J end lost 3 bases, and 12 bases lay between the germline ends. The CDR3 sequence is CSVRQSNYEQYF. In DNA form, the CDR3 reads TGCAGCGTGAGGCAGTCGAACTACGAGCAGTACTTC.

The sample holds a few counts of this clone. This sequence joins TRBV28 and TRBJ2-7, with TRBD1 identical over 9 bases. The CDR3 is 14 amino acids. Germline CDR1 is MDHEN and CDR2 is SYDVKM. V dropped 7 bases and J dropped 2; count of bases not matched to a gene: 6. This chain's CDR3 is CASNGRDRAYEQYF. The DNA of the CDR3 is TGTGCCAGCAATGGGAGGGACAGGGCCTACGAGCAGTACTTC.

In its sample, this clone was seen a few times. For the CDR3, the DNA is TGTGCCATCATGACTAGCTCCGGCAATGAGCAGTTCTTC. Translated, it gives CAIMTSSGNEQFF. V gene TRBV10-3 combines with J gene TRBJ2-1, with 7 bases identical to TRBD2. Trimming removed 7 bases from V and 6 bases from J; junction bases left unmatched: 6. CDR3 length: 13 amino acids. CDR1 is ENHRY, CDR2 SYGVKD, per germline.

The chain couples TRBV18 to TRBJ2-5; TRBD2 might be the D (5 bases). CDR3 length equals 14 residues. The germline V and J ends were trimmed by 2 bases and 2 bases, with 9 bases remaining between them. In germline, CDR1 is KGHSH, CDR2 LQKENI. CDR3 in DNA: TGTGCCAGCTCACCATCGAGGGCTCAAGAGACCCAGTACTTC. Encoded protein: CASSPSRAQETQYF.

The rearrangement joins TRBV7-2 to TRBJ2-1, with 11 bases fitting TRBD2. The CDR3 runs 17 residues. From germline, CDR1 is SGHTA and CDR2 FQGNSA. J gave up 1 base and V 1 base, and 3 bases lay outside the gene matches. The DNA of the CDR3 is TGTGCCAGCAGCTTAGGGAGACTAGCGGGGTCCTACAATGAGCAGTTCTTC. It translates to CASSLGRLAGSYNEQFF.

This clone was found once. Written as DNA, the CDR3 is TGTGCCAGCAGCTTAGCGGGGGGGGATAGCTCCTACGAGCAGTACTTC. This sequence encodes CASSLAGGDSSYEQYF. The genes are TRBV7-8 and TRBJ2-7; 7 bases fit TRBD2. With V trimmed by 0 bases and J by 0 bases, 5 bases remained unmatched. Germline V lookup: CDR1 SGHVS, CDR2 FQNEAQ. There are 16 residues in the CDR3.

The chain recombines TRBV4-1 with TRBJ2-2; 9 positions match TRBD2. The CDR3 loop spans 17 amino acids. V gave up 0 bases and J gave up 7 bases; unmatched junction bases: 9. Germline V gives CDR1 MGHRA, CDR2 YSYEKL. The CDR3 region is CASSQDSSGRGGGELFF. The CDR3 coding sequence is TGCGCCAGCAGCCAAGATAGTAGCGGGAGAGGCGGCGGGGAGCTGTTTTTT.

To note about this clone: The same CDR3 also results from other DNA sequences found in this sample. V is TRBV18 and J is TRBJ1-5; TRBD1 might be the D (5 bases). Trimming took off 3 bases at V and 5 bases at J, with 8 bases between the two ends. The CDR3 loop spans 13 amino acids. Germline V CDR1 and CDR2: KGHSH, LQKENI. The CDR3 loop is CASSPGGDQPQHF. CDR3 in DNA: TGTGCCAGCTCACCGGGGGGGGATCAGCCCCAGCATTTT. The full variable domain, its missing parts supplied by reference TRBV18 and TRBJ1-5, is NAGVMQNPRHLVRRRGQEARLRCSPMKGHSHVYWYRQLPEEGLKFMVYLQKENIIDESGMPKERFSAEFPKEGPSILRIQQVVRGDSAAYFCASSPGGDQPQHFGDGTRLSIL.

The V and J genes are TRBV10-3 and TRBJ1-5; TRBD1 aligns across 7 bases. The J segment lost 7 bases and the V segment lost 9 bases, leaving 6 bases of the junction unmatched. The CDR3 runs 12 residues. Germline-derived CDR1 and CDR2 are ENHRY and SYGVKD. CDR3 amino acids: CAIQGDGQPQHF. The DNA of the CDR3 is TGTGCCATTCAGGGGGACGGACAGCCCCAGCATTTT.

V usage is TRBV10-3 and J usage is TRBJ2-7, with TRBD2 matching over 13 bases. This CDR3 spans 16 amino acids. The germline V gene encodes CDR1 ENHRY and CDR2 SYGVKD. V was pared by 0 bases and J by 2 bases, with 1 base of the junction left unmatched. The CDR3 spells CAISESGTSGTYEQYF. The CDR3 nucleotides are TGTGCCATCAGTGAGTCGGGGACTAGCGGGACCTACGAGCAGTACTTC.

This rearrangement joins TRBV19 to TRBJ2-1; 7 bases agree with TRBD2. CDR1 and CDR2 from the germline V gene are LNHDA and SQIVND (reference sequence). The CDR3 has 18 residues. Trimming took 3 bases from V and 6 from J; bases not matched to a gene: 17. CDR3 sequence reads: CASSISQLTSSTGNEQFF. DNA of the CDR3: TGTGCCAGTAGTATCTCCCAATTGACTAGCTCGACCGGCAATGAGCAGTTCTTC.

The chain uses TRBV4-1 and TRBJ2-7; TRBD1 matches at 12 bases. CDR3 length: 15 amino acids. V was pared by 1 base and J by 7 bases, with 5 bases of the junction left unmatched. Per germline, CDR1 MGHRA and CDR2 YSYEKL. CDR3 protein: CASSQGGQGAGEQYF. The CDR3 DNA sequence: TGCGCCAGCAGCCAAGGGGGACAGGGGGCAGGAGAGCAGTACTTC.

The chain has TRBV7-2 and TRBJ2-7, with 8 bases that match TRBD2. CDR3 length: 15 residues. The V and J ends lost 1 base and 6 bases, in that order; junction bases with no gene match: 8. Germline V gene data show CDR1 as SGHTA and CDR2 as FQGNSA. The CDR3 region has the DNA TGTGCCAGCAGCTTAGATTCAGCCGCGGGGGGCGAGCAGTACTTC. The encoded protein is CASSLDSAAGGEQYF.

This clone is a singleton in its sample. The chain carries TRBV7-3 and TRBJ2-1; the D is unclear. This CDR3 has 14 residues. The V end lost 3 bases, the J end lost 3 bases, and 9 bases lay between the germline ends. Germline CDR1 and CDR2: SGHTA and FQGTGA. CDR3: CASSFLADYNEQFF. The CDR3 DNA reads as TGTGCCAGCAGCTTTCTGGCGGACTACAATGAGCAGTTCTTC.

The V and J genes are TRBV29-1 and TRBJ2-1; a possible D gene is TRBD2 (5 bases). Trimming cost V 0 bases and J 3 bases, with 6 bases left between them. CDR1 and CDR2 from the germline V gene are SQVTM and ANQGSEA. There are 13 residues in the CDR3. CDR3 sequence (DNA): TGCAGCGTTGAAGAGAGGGACTACAATGAGCAGTTCTTC. This translates into CSVEERDYNEQFF.

This rearrangement joins TRBV7-2 to TRBJ2-1; 7 positions agree with TRBD2. From germline, CDR1 is SGHTA and CDR2 FQGNSA. Trimming cost V 2 bases and J 8 bases; bases outside gene matches: 3. The CDR3 extends over 13 amino acids. The CDR3 sequence is CASSLQREDEQFF. The CDR3, as DNA: TGTGCCAGCAGCTTACAACGGGAGGATGAGCAGTTCTTC.

The chain employs TRBV10-3 and TRBJ2-7, with 14 bases matching TRBD2. With V trimmed by 6 bases and J by 4 bases, 5 bases remained unmatched. The CDR3 has 15 amino acids. Germline CDR1 ENHRY, CDR2 SYGVKD. CDR3 residues: CAISSGLAGEYEQYF. The CDR3 coding sequence is TGTGCCATCAGCTCGGGACTAGCGGGAGAATACGAGCAGTACTTC.

The rearrangement uses TRBV27 and TRBJ2-1; D might be TRBD2 (6 bases). Trimming removed 5 bases from V and 0 bases from J, with 17 bases in between. The length of the CDR3 is 17 residues. The germline V gene has CDR1 MNHEY and CDR2 SMNVEV (reference sequence). This chain's CDR3 is CASSPTMTSSSYNEQFF. As DNA, the CDR3 is TGTGCCAGCAGTCCAACGATGACTAGTTCCTCCTACAATGAGCAGTTCTTC.

The chain recombines TRBV27 with TRBJ2-7; 7 bases line up with TRBD2. This CDR3 spans 16 amino acids. J lost 0 bases, V lost 4 bases, and 9 bases had no gene match. Germline lookup yields CDR1 MNHEY and CDR2 SMNVEV (reference sequence). CDR3 bases: TGTGCCAGCAGTTATGGACTAGTCAGGAGCTCCTACGAGCAGTACTTC. Its protein product is CASSYGLVRSSYEQYF.

This rearrangement joins TRBV7-3 to TRBJ2-1; TRBD2 might be the D (5 bases). The length of the CDR3 is 18 residues. Germline V gene data show CDR1 as SGHTA and CDR2 as FQGTGA. Trimming took off 2 bases at V and 0 bases at J, with 17 bases between the two ends. In DNA form, the CDR3 reads TGTGCCAGCAGCTTATTACCAGGCGGGCCTAGCTCCTACAATGAGCAGTTCTTC. This encodes CASSLLPGGPSSYNEQFF.

Comments on this clone: Other DNA sequences in this specimen translate into the identical CDR3. J is TRBJ1-3 and V is TRBV7-9; D possibly corresponds to TRBD1 (5 bases). This CDR3 contains 14 residues. In germline, CDR1 is SEHNR, CDR2 FQNEAQ (reference sequence). Trimming took off 4 bases at V and 1 base at J, with 8 bases between the two ends. The CDR3 protein is CASSYGGSGNTIYF. In nucleotides, the CDR3 is TGTGCCAGCAGCTACGGGGGTTCTGGAAACACCATATATTTT.

The chain carries TRBV25-1 and TRBJ2-3, with 8 bases identical to TRBD2. V lost 6 bases and J lost 2; bases outside the gene matches: 10. The CDR3 has 16 amino acids. Germline V gene data show CDR1 as MGHDK and CDR2 as SYGVNS. For the CDR3, the DNA is TGTGCCAGCAGGGGAACTAGGCGGGAGGCCACAGATACGCAGTATTTT. Protein product: CASRGTRREATDTQYF.

The rearrangement joins TRBV20-1 to TRBJ2-7, with D unresolved. Trimming took off 7 bases at V and 3 bases at J, with 4 bases between the two ends. Germline-derived CDR1 and CDR2 are DFQATT and SNEGSKA (reference sequence). There are 9 residues in the CDR3. CDR3 nucleotides: TGCAGTGTCAGCTACGAGCAGTACTTC. Amino acids: CSVSYEQYF.

J is TRBJ2-1 and V is TRBV27, with 10 positions matching TRBD2. The CDR3 is 18 amino acids. After removal of 2 bases from V and 9 bases from J, the junction contained 16 bases not matched to a gene. Germline V CDR1 and CDR2: MNHEY, SMNVEV (reference sequence). The CDR3 DNA reads as TGTGCCAGCAGTTTACGATATCCGGGACTAGCGATCCGGGTTGAGCAGTTCTTC. Its protein product is CASSLRYPGLAIRVEQFF.

The rearrangement joins TRBV11-2 to TRBJ2-1; TRBD2 aligns across 8 bases. J lost 9 bases, V lost 3 bases, and 1 base had no gene match. The CDR3 runs 12 residues. Looked up from germline, CDR1 is SGHAT and CDR2 is FQNNGV. CDR3: CASSFLAGEQFF. CDR3 nucleotides: TGTGCCAGCAGCTTCCTAGCGGGTGAGCAGTTCTTC.